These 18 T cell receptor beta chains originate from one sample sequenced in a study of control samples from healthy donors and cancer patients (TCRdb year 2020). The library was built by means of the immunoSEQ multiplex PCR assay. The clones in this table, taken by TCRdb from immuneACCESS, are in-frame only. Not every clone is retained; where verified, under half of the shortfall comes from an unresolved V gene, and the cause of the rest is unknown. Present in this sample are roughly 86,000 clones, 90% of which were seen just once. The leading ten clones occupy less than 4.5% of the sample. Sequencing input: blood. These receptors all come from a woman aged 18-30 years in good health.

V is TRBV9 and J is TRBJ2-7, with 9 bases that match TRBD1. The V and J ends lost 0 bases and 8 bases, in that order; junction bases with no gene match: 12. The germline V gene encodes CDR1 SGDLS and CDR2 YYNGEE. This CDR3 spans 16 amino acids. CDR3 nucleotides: TGTGCCAGCAGCGTAGCCTCCGGGACAGGGCTTTATCAGCAGTACTTC. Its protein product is CASSVASGTGLYQQYF.

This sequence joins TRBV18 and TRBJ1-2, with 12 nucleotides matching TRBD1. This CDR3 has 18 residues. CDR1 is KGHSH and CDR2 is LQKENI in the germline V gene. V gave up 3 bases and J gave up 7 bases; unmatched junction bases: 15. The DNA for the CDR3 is TGTGCCAGCTCACCCGGTCCCGGGACAGGGGGCGTCGGGGGTGGCTACACCTTC. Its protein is CASSPGPGTGGVGGGYTF.

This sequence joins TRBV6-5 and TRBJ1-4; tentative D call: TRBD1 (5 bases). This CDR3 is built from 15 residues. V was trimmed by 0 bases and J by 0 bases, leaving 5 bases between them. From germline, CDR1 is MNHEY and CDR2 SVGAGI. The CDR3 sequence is CASSYSTATNEKLFF. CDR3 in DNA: TGTGCCAGCAGTTACTCGACAGCAACTAATGAAAAACTGTTTTTT.

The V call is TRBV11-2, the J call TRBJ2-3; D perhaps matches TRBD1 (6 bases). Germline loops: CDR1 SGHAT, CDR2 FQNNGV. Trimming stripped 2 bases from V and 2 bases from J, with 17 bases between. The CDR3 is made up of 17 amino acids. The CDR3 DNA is TGTGCCAGCAGCTTATTCCGCTCAGGGGCGTCCACAGATACGCAGTATTTT. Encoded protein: CASSLFRSGASTDTQYF.

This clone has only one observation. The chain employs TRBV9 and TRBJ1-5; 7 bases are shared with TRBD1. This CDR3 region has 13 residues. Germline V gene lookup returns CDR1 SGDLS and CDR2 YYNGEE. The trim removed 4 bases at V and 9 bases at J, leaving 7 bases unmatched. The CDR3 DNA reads TGTGCCAGCAGCCCCGGACAGGTCGCGCCCCAGCATTTT. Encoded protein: CASSPGQVAPQHF.

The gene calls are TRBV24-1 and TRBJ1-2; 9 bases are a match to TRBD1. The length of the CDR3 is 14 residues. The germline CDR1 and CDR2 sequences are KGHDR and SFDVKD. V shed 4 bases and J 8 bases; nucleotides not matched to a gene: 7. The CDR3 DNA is TGTGCCACCAGTGACAGGGACAGGGTGGGGGGCTACACCTTC. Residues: CATSDRDRVGGYTF.

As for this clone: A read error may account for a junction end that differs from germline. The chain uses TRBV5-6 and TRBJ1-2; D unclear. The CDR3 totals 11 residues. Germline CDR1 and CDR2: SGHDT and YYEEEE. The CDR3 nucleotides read TGTGCCAGCAGCTTTTCGGGTCTCGGTATCTTC. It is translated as CASSFSGLGIF.

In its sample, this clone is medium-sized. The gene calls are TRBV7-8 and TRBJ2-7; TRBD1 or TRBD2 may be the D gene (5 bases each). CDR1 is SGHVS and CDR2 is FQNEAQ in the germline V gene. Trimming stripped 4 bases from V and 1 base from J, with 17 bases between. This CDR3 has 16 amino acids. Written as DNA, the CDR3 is TGTGCCAGCAGCTGGGGACGGAAGACGCAATCCTACGAGCAGTACTTC. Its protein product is CASSWGRKTQSYEQYF.

The CDR3 spells CASSIRQGTLLELFF. DNA of the CDR3: TGTGCCAGCAGTATACGACAGGGGACTCTCTTGGAGCTGTTTTTT. This chain joins TRBV28 and TRBJ2-2, with 8 bases aligning to TRBD1. CDR3 length equals 15 residues. The germline gives CDR1 MDHEN, CDR2 SYDVKM. The V segment lost 5 bases and the J segment 10 bases; nucleotides outside the gene matches: 12. Full variable domain (remainder filled in from reference TRBV28 and TRBJ2-2): DVKVTQSSRYLVKRTGEKVFLECVQDMDHENMFWYRQDPGLGLRLIYFSYDVKMKEKGDIPEGYSVSREKKERFSLILESASTNQTSMYLCASSIRQGTLLELFFGEGSRLTVL.

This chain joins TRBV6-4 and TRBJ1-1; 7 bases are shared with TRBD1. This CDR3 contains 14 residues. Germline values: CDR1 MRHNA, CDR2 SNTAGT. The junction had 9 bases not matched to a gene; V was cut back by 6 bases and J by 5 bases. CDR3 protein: CASRLDRAGTEAFF. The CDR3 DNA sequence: TGTGCCAGCAGACTCGACAGGGCCGGGACTGAAGCTTTCTTT.

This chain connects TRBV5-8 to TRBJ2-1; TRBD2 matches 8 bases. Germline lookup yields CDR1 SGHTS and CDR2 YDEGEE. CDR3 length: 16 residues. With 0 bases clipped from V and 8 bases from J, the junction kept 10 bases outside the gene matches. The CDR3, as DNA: TGTGCCAGCAGCTTGGTTGGACGGGGGGGCACCGATGAGCAGTTCTTC. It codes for CASSLVGRGGTDEQFF.

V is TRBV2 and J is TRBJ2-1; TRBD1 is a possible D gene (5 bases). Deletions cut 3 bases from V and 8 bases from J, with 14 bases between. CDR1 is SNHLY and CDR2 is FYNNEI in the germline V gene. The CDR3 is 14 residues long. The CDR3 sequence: CASSDGGFRDEQFF. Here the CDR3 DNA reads TGTGCCAGCAGTGACGGCGGATTCAGGGATGAGCAGTTCTTC. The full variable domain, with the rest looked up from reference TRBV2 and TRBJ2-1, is EPEVTQTPSHQVTQMGQEVILRCVPISNHLYFYWYRQILGQKVEFLVSFYNNEISEKSEIFDDQFSVERPDGSNFTLKIRSTKLEDSAMYFCASSDGGFRDEQFFGPGTRLTVL.

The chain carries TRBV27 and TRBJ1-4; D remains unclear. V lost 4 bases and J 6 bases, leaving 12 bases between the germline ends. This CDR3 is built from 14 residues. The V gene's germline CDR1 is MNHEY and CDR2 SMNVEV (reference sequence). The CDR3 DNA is TGTGCCAGCAGTTCCGGCAGGTCTGATGAAAAACTGTTTTTT. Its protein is CASSSGRSDEKLFF. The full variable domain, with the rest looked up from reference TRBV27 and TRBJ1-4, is EAQVTQNPRYLITVTGKKLTVTCSQNMNHEYMSWYRQDPGLGLRQIYYSMNVEVTDKGDVPEGYKVSRKEKRNFPLILESPSPNQTSLYFCASSSGRSDEKLFFGSGTQLSVL.

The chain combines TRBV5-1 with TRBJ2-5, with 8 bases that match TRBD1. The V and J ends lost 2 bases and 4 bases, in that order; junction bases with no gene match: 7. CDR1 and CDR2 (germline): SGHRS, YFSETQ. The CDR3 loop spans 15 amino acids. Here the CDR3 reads CASSFSQGAGETQYF. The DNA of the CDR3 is TGCGCCAGCAGCTTCTCCCAGGGGGCGGGAGAGACCCAGTACTTC.

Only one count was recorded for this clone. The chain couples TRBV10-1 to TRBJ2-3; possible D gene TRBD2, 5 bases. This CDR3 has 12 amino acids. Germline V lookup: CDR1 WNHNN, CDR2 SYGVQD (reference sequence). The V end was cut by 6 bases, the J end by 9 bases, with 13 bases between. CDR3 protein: CASSSGMGTQYF. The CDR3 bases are TGCGCCAGCAGCTCGGGGATGGGGACGCAGTATTTT.

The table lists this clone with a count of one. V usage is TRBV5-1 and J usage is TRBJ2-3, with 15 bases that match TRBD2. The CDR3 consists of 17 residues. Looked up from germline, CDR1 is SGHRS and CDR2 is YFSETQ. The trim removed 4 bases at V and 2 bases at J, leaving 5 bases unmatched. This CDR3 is CASSRGLAGGDTDTQYF. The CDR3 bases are TGCGCCAGCAGCCGGGGACTAGCGGGGGGTGACACAGATACGCAGTATTTT.

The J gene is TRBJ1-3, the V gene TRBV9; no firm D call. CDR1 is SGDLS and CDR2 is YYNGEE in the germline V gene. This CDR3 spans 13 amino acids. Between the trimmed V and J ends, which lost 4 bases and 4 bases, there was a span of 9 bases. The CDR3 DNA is TGTGCCAGCAGCCCCAGCGGAGGAAACACCATATATTTT. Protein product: CASSPSGGNTIYF. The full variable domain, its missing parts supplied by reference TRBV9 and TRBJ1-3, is DSGVTQTPKHLITATGQRVTLRCSPRSGDLSVYWYQQSLDQGLQFLIQYYNGEERAKGNILERFSAQQFPDLHSELNLSSLELGDSALYFCASSPSGGNTIYFGEGSWLTVV.

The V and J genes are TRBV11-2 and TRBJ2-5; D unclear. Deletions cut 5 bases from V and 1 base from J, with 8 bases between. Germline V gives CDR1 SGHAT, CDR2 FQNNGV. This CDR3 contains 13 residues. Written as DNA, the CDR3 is TGTGCCAGCAGCACCAACTCCCAAGAGACCCAGTACTTC. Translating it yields CASSTNSQETQYF. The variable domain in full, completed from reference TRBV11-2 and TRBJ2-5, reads EAGVAQSPRYKIIEKRQSVAFWCNPISGHATLYWYQQILGQGPKLLIQFQNNGVVDDSQLPKDRFSAERLKGVDSTLKIQPAKLEDSAVYLCASSTNSQETQYFGPGTRLLVL.